This T cell receptor beta chain was profiled in a study of shared clonotypes between healthy human individuals. Whole-study results and caveats: Estimated richness values were generally larger in naive subsets than in memory subsets.

To note about this clone: Its target is not known.

CD45RO-negative, CCR7-selected cells formed the naive CD8 fraction, which excluded terminally differentiated effector memory CD45RA+ cells. The genomic DNA of each subset was split evenly across several immunoSEQ plates. This table comes from immunoSEQ multiplex PCR, and its TCRdb copy is limited to in-frame clones, with some not included. The sample holds almost 700,000 clones, 90% to 95% seen once. In germline, CDR1 is SGDLS, CDR2 YYNGEE. J lost 2 bases, V lost 7 bases, and 2 bases had no gene match. The CDR3 length is 14 residues. The genes are TRBV9 and TRBJ1-5, with TRBD1 identical over 11 bases. The receptor was isolated from a man aged 25 to 40 in good health. Source material: naive CD8+ T cells sorted from blood. CDR3 protein: CASGTGGGNQPQHF. DNA for the CDR3: TGTGCCAGCGGGACAGGGGGAGGCAATCAGCCCCAGCATTTT.